This entry lists 10 T cell receptor beta chains sequenced from one sample in a study of cytomegalovirus exposure and HLA in healthy donors. PCR amplification relied on 60 Vbeta primers (plus 13 Jbeta primers). Only in-frame clones appear in the TCRdb table, and some are missing; sequencing was by immunoSEQ multiplex PCR. The repertoire holds roughly 150,000 clones, with 70% to 80% as singletons. Sequencing used PBMCs. All receptors derive from a man aged 18 to 29 in good health and CMV-seropositive.

Comments on this clone: In this CDR3 the conserved last residue, phenylalanine or tryptophan, is missing, so a read error is likely. The chain carries TRBV2 and TRBJ1-6; TRBD1 matches 7 bases. Germline assignment: CDR1 SNHLY and CDR2 FYNNEI. V shed 4 bases, J shed 4 bases, and the junction held 1 base outside the gene matches. CDR3 length: 14 residues. This CDR3 reads CASSGGQYNSPLHL. Written as DNA, the CDR3 is TGTGCCAGCAGTGGGGGACAGTATAATTCACCCCTCCACCTT.

The V gene is TRBV6-5, the J gene TRBJ1-1; D remains unclear. CDR3 length equals 12 residues. Germline CDR1 reads MNHEY; CDR2 reads SVGAGI. The ends were cut back, 0 bases at V and 8 bases at J, with 7 bases in the middle. The CDR3 DNA follows: TGTGCCAGCAGTTACTCGGTCGGGGAAGCTTTCTTT. Translation gives CASSYSVGEAFF.

The chain combines TRBV4-2 with TRBJ2-3; 10 bases map to TRBD2. Germline CDR1 LGHNA, CDR2 YNFKEQ. The V and J ends lost 1 base and 4 bases, in that order; junction bases with no gene match: 5. This CDR3 region has 16 residues. The CDR3 is CASSQALAGESDTQYF. As DNA, the CDR3 is TGTGCCAGCAGCCAAGCTCTAGCGGGAGAGTCAGATACGCAGTATTTT.

The chain has TRBV28 and TRBJ1-5, with a possible D match to TRBD1 (6 bases). Trimming cost V 6 bases and J 4 bases, with 16 bases left between them. In germline, CDR1 is MDHEN, CDR2 SYDVKM. The CDR3 is 15 amino acids. The CDR3 nucleotides are TGTGCCAGCAGCCACACAGGGCTGGGAAATCAGCCCCAGCATTTT. Translation: CASSHTGLGNQPQHF.

V is TRBV6-1 and J is TRBJ2-7, with 7 bases that match TRBD1. CDR3 length: 13 amino acids. After removal of 7 bases from V and 2 bases from J, the junction contained 5 bases not matched to a gene. From germline, CDR1 is MNHNS and CDR2 SASEGT. The DNA for the CDR3 is TGTGCCAGCACGACAGGGAGAACCTACGAGCAGTACTTC. This gives the protein CASTTGRTYEQYF.

The V and J genes are TRBV10-3 and TRBJ2-7; 10 bases align to TRBD1. Per the germline V gene, CDR1 is ENHRY and CDR2 is SYGVKD. V dropped 5 bases and J dropped 7; count of bases not matched to a gene: 14. The length of the CDR3 is 16 residues. Here the CDR3 DNA reads TGTGCCATCAGTCAAGAATTCCGGACAGGGGGATTTGAGCAGTACTTC. It translates to CAISQEFRTGGFEQYF.

A few counts support this clone. V gene TRBV5-4 combines with J gene TRBJ1-2; the D gene is possibly TRBD1 (5 bases). The V gene's germline CDR1 is SGHNT and CDR2 YYREEE (reference sequence). Trimming took off 0 bases at V and 4 bases at J, with 16 bases between the two ends. This CDR3 has 16 residues. The CDR3 sequence: CASSLDRRGGPYGYTF. CDR3 DNA sequence: TGTGCCAGCAGCTTGGATCGGCGGGGGGGACCCTATGGCTACACCTTC.

The chain carries TRBV9 and TRBJ2-5; D uncertain. CDR1 and CDR2 from the germline V gene are SGDLS and YYNGEE. V lost 2 bases and J lost 4, with 12 bases in between. CDR3 length: 14 amino acids. The CDR3 coding sequence is TGTGCCAGCAGCGTGGGCCCATCCACAGAGACCCAGTACTTC. Protein sequence: CASSVGPSTETQYF.

The chain has TRBV27 and TRBJ2-3; D is unresolved. V lost 6 bases and J 2 bases, leaving 12 bases between the germline ends. CDR1 is MNHEY, CDR2 SMNVEV, per germline (reference sequence). This CDR3 comprises 14 residues. This chain's CDR3 is CASRRLLSTDTQYF. CDR3 DNA: TGTGCCAGCAGGAGACTCCTCTCCACAGATACGCAGTATTTT.

V usage is TRBV11-2 and J usage is TRBJ2-6; the match to TRBD1 covers 11 bases. Germline lookup yields CDR1 SGHAT and CDR2 FQNNGV. V shed 4 bases, J shed 0 bases, and the junction held 8 bases outside the gene matches. The CDR3 loop spans 19 amino acids. CDR3 loop: CASSWTYGTGGSGANVLTF. As DNA, the CDR3 is TGTGCCAGCAGCTGGACTTACGGGACAGGGGGCTCTGGGGCCAACGTCCTGACTTTC.